These T cell receptor beta chains were read from a single sample in a study of blood T cell repertoires in COVID-19. Clones were sequenced by immunoSEQ multiplex PCR, and TCRdb holds only the in-frame ones, with some missing. Of 230,000 or so clones in the sample, roughly 79% were seen once. Source material: peripheral blood. Every receptor here comes from an elderly woman with COVID-19, enrolled during active disease. Each CDR3 is given without its conserved first and last residue. Where a row states a size, it is once, few, many or the class of an expanded clone; other rows omit it.

>TRBV7-9|-
ASSERGVVIDYGYT
>TRBV19|-
ASSSRTSGRAREQY
>TRBV7-6|-
ASSPRGTTNTEAF
>TRBV28|-
ASSLIRQLRMTNTEAF
>TRBV28|-
ASSFTGTADRFQH
>TRBV9|few
ASSPQFGYEQY
>TRBV6-5|-
ASGRGGNTIY
>TRBV7-9|-
AGRRGSTDTQY
>TRBV18|-
ASSRVVRSADTQY
>TRBV5-1|-
ASSLARGLRDTEAF
>TRBV7-9|-
ASSSSGQGLYGYT
>TRBV21-1|-
ASSKKGPRQDGSYEQY
>TRBV19|-
ASSIGGQTGPLH
>TRBV19|-
ASSHTPRRRNQPQH
>TRBV4-3|-
ASSRTGLAGNTDTQY
>TRBV15|-
ATSGRLVSQETQY
>TRBV6-5|-
ASMRRGVQETQY
>TRBV30|-
AWSRQGYEQY
>TRBV2|-
ASTAAPSGDYNEQF
>TRBV20-1|-
SASILAGRGQF
>TRBV28|-
ASRALSATGLTYEQY
>TRBV5-4|-
ASSLAGLYEQY
>TRBV5-1|-
ASSSPRGLETQY
>TRBV5-1|-
ASSPPSGMDNNEQF